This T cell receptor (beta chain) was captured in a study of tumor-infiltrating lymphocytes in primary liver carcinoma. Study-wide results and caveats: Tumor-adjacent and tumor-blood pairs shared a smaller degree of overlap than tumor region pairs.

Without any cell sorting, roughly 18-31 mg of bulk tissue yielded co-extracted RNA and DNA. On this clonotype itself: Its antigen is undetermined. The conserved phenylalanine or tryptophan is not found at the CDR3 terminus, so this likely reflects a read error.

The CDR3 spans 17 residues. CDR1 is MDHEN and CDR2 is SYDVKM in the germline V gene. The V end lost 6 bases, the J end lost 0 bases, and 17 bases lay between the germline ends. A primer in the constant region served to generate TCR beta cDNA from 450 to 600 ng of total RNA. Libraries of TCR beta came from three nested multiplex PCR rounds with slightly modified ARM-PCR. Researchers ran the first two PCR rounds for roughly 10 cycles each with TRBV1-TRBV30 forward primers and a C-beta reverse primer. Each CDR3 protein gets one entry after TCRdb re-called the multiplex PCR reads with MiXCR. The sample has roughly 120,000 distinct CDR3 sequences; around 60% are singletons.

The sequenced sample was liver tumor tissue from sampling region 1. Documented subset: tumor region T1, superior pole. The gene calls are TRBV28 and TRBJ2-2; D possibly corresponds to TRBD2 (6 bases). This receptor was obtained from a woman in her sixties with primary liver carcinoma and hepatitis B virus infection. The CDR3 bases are TGTGCCAGCAGCCCTGTGAGGGGCGGGGCGAACACCGGGGAGCTGTTTTCT. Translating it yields CASSPVRGGANTGELFS.